This entry lists 2 T cell receptor beta chains sequenced from one sample in a study of OX40 agonist ivuxolimab in advanced cancers. The data were produced by immunoSEQ multiplex PCR, yet TCRdb's version contains in-frame clones alone and is incomplete. The sample contains about 54,000 clones, more than 75% of which appear only once. Specimen: CD4+ or CD8+ T cells sorted from blood, collected in a trial of the OX40 agonist ivuxolimab. Source of these receptors: an adult with an advanced solid tumor such as melanoma, head and neck, liver or kidney cancer.

The chain combines TRBV9 with TRBJ2-7; 12 positions match TRBD2. The CDR3 runs to 16 residues. The germline V gene has CDR1 SGDLS and CDR2 YYNGEE. The ends lost 0 bases at V and 7 bases at J; junction bases unmatched: 8. CDR3 coding DNA: TGTGCCAGCAGCGTAGATCGGACTAGCGGGGCCCGAGAGCAGTACTTC. It codes for CASSVDRTSGAREQYF.

The rearrangement joins TRBV18 to TRBJ1-1, with TRBD1 as a possible D gene (6 bases). Trimming shortened V by 6 bases and J by 5 bases, and 22 bases separated the two germline ends. CDR3 size: 16 residues. The germline V gene encodes CDR1 KGHSH and CDR2 LQKENI. The CDR3 spells CASSPRQVLLGTEAFF. For the CDR3, the DNA is TGTGCCAGCTCGCCGAGACAGGTACTACTGGGGACTGAAGCTTTCTTT.